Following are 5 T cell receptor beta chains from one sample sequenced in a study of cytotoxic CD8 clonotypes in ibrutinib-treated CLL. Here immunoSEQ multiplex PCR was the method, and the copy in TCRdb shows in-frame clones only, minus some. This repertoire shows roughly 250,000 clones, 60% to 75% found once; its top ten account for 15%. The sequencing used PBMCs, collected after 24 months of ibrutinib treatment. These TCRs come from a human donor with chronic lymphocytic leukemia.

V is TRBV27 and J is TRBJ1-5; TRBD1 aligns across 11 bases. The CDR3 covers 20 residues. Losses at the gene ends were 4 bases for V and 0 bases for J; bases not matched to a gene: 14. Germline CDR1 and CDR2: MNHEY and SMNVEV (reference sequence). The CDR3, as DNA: TGTGCCAGCAGTTCCCTTACATCCGGGACAGGGGGGTATAGCAATCAGCCCCAGCATTTT. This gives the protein CASSSLTSGTGGYSNQPQHF.

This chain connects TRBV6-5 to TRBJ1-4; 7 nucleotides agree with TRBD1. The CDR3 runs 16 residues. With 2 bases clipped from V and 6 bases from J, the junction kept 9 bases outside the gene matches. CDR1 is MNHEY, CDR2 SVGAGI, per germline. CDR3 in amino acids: CASSYTGVFNHEKLFF. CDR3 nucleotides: TGTGCCAGCAGTTACACAGGGGTCTTCAACCATGAAAAACTGTTTTTT.

The CDR3 DNA follows: TGTGCCAGCAGCCCCGTGCTTGACACTGAAGCTTTCTTT. It is translated as CASSPVLDTEAFF. V and J are TRBV11-2 and TRBJ1-1; D is undetermined. Germline values: CDR1 SGHAT, CDR2 FQNNGV. The CDR3 spans 13 residues. V lost 5 bases and J lost 3, with 10 bases in between. Looking up the rest from reference TRBV11-2 and TRBJ1-1 gives the full variable domain: EAGVAQSPRYKIIEKRQSVAFWCNPISGHATLYWYQQILGQGPKLLIQFQNNGVVDDSQLPKDRFSAERLKGVDSTLKIQPAKLEDSAVYLCASSPVLDTEAFFGQGTRLTVV.

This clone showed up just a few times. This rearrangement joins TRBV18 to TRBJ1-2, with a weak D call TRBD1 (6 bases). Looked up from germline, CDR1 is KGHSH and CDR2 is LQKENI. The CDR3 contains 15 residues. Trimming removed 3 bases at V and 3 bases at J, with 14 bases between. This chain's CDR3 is CASSPDRDNYYGYTF. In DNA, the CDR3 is TGTGCCAGCTCACCGGATCGGGACAACTACTATGGCTACACCTTC.

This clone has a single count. CDR3 region: CASSYGLAGAYEQYF. The CDR3, as DNA: TGTGCCAGCAGTTACGGGCTAGCGGGAGCATACGAGCAGTACTTC. The chain links TRBV6-6 to TRBJ2-7; 10 nucleotides agree with TRBD2. The CDR3 contains 15 residues. Germline V gene sequence: CDR1 MNHNY, CDR2 SVGAGI (reference sequence). V dropped 2 bases and J dropped 4; count of bases not matched to a gene: 5.